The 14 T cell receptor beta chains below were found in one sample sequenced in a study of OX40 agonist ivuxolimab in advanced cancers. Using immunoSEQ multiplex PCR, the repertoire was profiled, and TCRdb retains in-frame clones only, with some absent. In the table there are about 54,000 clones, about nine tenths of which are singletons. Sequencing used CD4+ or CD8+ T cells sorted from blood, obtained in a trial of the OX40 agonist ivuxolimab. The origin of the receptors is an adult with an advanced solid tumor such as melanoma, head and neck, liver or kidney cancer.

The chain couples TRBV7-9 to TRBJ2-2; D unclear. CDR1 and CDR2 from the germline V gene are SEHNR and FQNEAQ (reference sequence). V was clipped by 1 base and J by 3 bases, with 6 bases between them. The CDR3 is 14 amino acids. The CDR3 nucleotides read TGTGCCAGCAGCTTAGTTGGCCACACCGGGGAGCTGTTTTTT. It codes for CASSLVGHTGELFF.

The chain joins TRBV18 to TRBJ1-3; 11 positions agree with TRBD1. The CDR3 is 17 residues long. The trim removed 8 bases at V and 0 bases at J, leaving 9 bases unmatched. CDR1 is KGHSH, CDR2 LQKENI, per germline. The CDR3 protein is CASRDRGSYTSGNTIYF. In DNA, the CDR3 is TGTGCCAGCCGGGACAGGGGGAGTTACACCTCTGGAAACACCATATATTTT.

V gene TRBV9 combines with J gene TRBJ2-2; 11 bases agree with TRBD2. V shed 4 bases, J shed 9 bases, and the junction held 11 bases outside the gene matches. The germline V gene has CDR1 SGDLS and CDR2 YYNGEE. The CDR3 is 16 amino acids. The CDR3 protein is CASSPGLAGLGRELFF. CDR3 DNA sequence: TGTGCCAGCAGCCCCGGACTAGCGGGCCTAGGGAGGGAGCTGTTTTTT.

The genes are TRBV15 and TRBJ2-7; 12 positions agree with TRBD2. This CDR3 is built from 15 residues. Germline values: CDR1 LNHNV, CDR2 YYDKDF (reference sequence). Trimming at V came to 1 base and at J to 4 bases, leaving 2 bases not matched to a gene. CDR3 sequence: CATSRGLAGVYEQYF. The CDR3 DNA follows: TGTGCCACCAGCAGAGGACTAGCGGGAGTTTACGAGCAGTACTTC.

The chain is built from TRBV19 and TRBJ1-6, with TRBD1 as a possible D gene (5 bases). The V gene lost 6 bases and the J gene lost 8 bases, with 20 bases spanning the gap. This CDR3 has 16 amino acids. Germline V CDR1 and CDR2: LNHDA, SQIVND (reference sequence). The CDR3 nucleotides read TGTGCCAGTAGCCGGATTTCAGGGTCGGCGTATTCACCCCTCCACTTT. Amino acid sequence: CASSRISGSAYSPLHF. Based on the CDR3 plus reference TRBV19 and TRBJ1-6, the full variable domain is DGGITQSPKYLFRKEGQNVTLSCEQNLNHDAMYWYRQDPGQGLRLIYYSQIVNDFQKGDIAEGYSVSREKKESFPLTVTSAQKNPTAFYLCASSRISGSAYSPLHFGNGTRLTVT.

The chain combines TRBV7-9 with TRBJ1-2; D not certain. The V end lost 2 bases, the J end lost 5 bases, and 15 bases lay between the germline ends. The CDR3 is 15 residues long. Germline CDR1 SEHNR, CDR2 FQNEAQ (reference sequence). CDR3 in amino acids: CASSLLERGSYGYTF. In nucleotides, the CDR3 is TGTGCCAGCAGCTTATTAGAACGGGGTTCATATGGCTACACCTTC. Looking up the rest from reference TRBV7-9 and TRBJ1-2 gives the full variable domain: DTGVSQNPRHKITKRGQNVTFRCDPISEHNRLYWYRQTLGQGPEFLTYFQNEAQLEKSRLLSDRFSAERPKGSFSTLEIQRTEQGDSAMYLCASSLLERGSYGYTFGSGTRLTVV.

This chain's CDR3 is CASFLGGGNTEAFF. CDR3 nucleotide sequence: TGTGCCAGCTTCCTTGGGGGTGGGAACACTGAAGCTTTCTTT. The chain recombines TRBV7-9 with TRBJ1-1, with TRBD1 as a possible D gene (5 bases). Germline CDR1 is SEHNR and CDR2 is FQNEAQ (reference sequence). Trimming stripped 8 bases from V and 1 base from J, with 14 bases between. CDR3 length: 14 residues. Looking up the rest from reference TRBV7-9 and TRBJ1-1 gives the full variable domain: DTGVSQNPRHKITKRGQNVTFRCDPISEHNRLYWYRQTLGQGPEFLTYFQNEAQLEKSRLLSDRFSAERPKGSFSTLEIQRTEQGDSAMYLCASFLGGGNTEAFFGQGTRLTVV.

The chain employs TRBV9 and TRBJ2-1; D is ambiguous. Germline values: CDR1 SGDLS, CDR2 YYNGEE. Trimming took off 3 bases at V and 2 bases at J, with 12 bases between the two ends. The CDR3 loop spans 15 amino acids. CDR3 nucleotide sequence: TGTGCCAGCAGCGACCAACAGTTCACCTACAATGAGCAGTTCTTC. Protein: CASSDQQFTYNEQFF.

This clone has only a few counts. CDR3 nucleotide sequence: TGTGCCAGCAGCTTAGTCAGGGAGACTGAAGCTTTCTTT. Protein: CASSLVRETEAFF. This chain uses TRBV11-3 with TRBJ1-1; D might be TRBD1 (5 bases). The germline V and J ends were trimmed by 1 base and 5 bases, with 8 bases remaining between them. From germline, CDR1 is SGHNT and CDR2 YENEEA. The CDR3 consists of 13 residues.

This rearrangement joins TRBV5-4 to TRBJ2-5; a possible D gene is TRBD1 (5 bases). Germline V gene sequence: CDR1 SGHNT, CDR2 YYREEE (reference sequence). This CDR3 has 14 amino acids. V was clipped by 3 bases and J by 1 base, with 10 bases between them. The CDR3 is CASSYGQVQETQYF. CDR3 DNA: TGTGCCAGCAGCTACGGACAAGTCCAAGAGACCCAGTACTTC.

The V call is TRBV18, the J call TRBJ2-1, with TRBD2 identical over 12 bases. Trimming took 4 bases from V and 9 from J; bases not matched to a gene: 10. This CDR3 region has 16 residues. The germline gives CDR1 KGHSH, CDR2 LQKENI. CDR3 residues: CASSRPLAGGPVEQFF. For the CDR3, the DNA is TGTGCCAGCTCACGACCTCTAGCGGGAGGGCCCGTTGAGCAGTTCTTC. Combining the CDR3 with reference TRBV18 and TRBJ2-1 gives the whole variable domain NAGVMQNPRHLVRRRGQEARLRCSPMKGHSHVYWYRQLPEEGLKFMVYLQKENIIDESGMPKERFSAEFPKEGPSILRIQQVVRGDSAAYFCASSRPLAGGPVEQFFGPGTRLTVL.

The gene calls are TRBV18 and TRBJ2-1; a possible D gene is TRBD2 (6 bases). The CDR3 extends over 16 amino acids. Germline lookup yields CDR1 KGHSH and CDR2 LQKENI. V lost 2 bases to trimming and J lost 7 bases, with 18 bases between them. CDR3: CASSPLGGAGGNEQFF. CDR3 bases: TGTGCCAGCTCACCATTAGGCGGGGCCGGAGGTAATGAGCAGTTCTTC.

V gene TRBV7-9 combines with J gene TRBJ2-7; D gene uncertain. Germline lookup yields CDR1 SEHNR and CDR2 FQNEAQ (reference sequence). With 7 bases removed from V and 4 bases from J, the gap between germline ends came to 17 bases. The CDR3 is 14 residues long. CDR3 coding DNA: TGTGCCAGCACCGCGACCGGCAGGCGTTACGAGCAGTACTTC. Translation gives CASTATGRRYEQYF. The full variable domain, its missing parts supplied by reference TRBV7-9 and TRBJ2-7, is DTGVSQNPRHKITKRGQNVTFRCDPISEHNRLYWYRQTLGQGPEFLTYFQNEAQLEKSRLLSDRFSAERPKGSFSTLEIQRTEQGDSAMYLCASTATGRRYEQYFGPGTRLTVT.

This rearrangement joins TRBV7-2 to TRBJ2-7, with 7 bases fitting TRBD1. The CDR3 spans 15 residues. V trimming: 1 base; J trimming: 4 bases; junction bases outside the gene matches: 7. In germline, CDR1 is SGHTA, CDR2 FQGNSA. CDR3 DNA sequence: TGTGCCAGCAGCTTAGTTCGACAGGGAATATACGAGCAGTACTTC. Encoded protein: CASSLVRQGIYEQYF.